The TCR beta chain described here comes from a study of cytomegalovirus exposure and HLA in healthy donors. Study at large: Clustering assigned around 77% of the approximately 400 genotyped donors to the Caucasian-associated ancestry cluster. Study results and limitations: With DRB1 most and HLA-C fewest, TCR association rates differed between HLA loci in a later analysis. Evidence from a later analysis indicated that most CMV-associated TCR beta chains looked HLA-restricted.

On this clone: Its antigen is still unknown.

PCR primers comprised 60 Vbeta and 13 Jbeta primers. Clones were read by immunoSEQ multiplex PCR, and TCRdb kept only the in-frame ones, dropping some. Of around 38,000 clones listed, 66% are singletons. Sequenced material: PBMCs. The clonotype originates from a man in his forties or fifties in good health and CMV-seropositive.

DNA for the CDR3: TGTGCCACAAAACCGGGACAGGGGAAGAAAGAGACCCAGTACTTC. Protein sequence: CATKPGQGKKETQYF. The V and J genes are TRBV10-3 and TRBJ2-5; 10 nucleotides match TRBD1. This CDR3 comprises 15 residues. The germline CDR1 and CDR2 sequences are ENHRY and SYGVKD. V dropped 10 bases and J dropped 3; count of bases not matched to a gene: 11.